Listed below are T cell receptor beta chains from one sample, sequenced in a study of CD8 T cells in Susac syndrome. Each CDR3 protein gets one entry after TCRdb re-called the immunoSEQ multiplex PCR reads with MiXCR. The table has fewer than 350,000 distinct CDR3 sequences, 75% to 90% seen once. The sequencing input was CD8+ T cells from PBMCs. Source of these receptors: a human donor with multiple sclerosis. Each CDR3 is given with its conserved first and last residue. D genes are given only for firm matches. For some rows the clone size is stated as once, few or many, or as a class when expanded; others skip it.

abundance	v_gene	j_gene	d_gene	CDR3nt	CDR3aa
once	TRBV27	TRBJ1-1	TRBD1	TGTGCCAGCAGTTTTCGGACCCCTCGACAGGGTCGGGCTTTCTTT	CASSFRTPRQGRAFF
.	TRBV3-1	TRBJ2-1	.	TGTGCCAGCAGCCCAAACTTGATCGACAATGAGCAGTTCTTC	CASSPNLIDNEQFF
.	TRBV6-5	TRBJ2-1	.	TGTGCCAGCAGCCCGAGTTGGGGCTCCTACAATGAGCAGTTCTTC	CASSPSWGSYNEQFF
.	TRBV14	TRBJ2-1	TRBD2	TGTGCCAGCAGCCCTCGGGACTATCAGGAGGGTGAGCAGTTCTTC	CASSPRDYQEGEQFF
.	TRBV12-3/TRBV12-4	TRBJ1-5	TRBD1	TGTGCCAGCAGTCCCACTCTGGACAGGGCGCTTAGCAATCAGCCCCAGCATTTT	CASSPTLDRALSNQPQHF
few	TRBV6-1	TRBJ2-5	TRBD2	TGTGCCAGCAGTGAAGCTGGACTAGCGGTTCAAGAGACCCAGTACTTC	CASSEAGLAVQETQYF
.	TRBV6-1	TRBJ2-7	.	TGTGCCAGCAGTGAAATCTCCTCAGACAGGCCCACCTACGAGCAGTACTTC	CASSEISSDRPTYEQYF
.	TRBV15	TRBJ1-5	.	TGTGCCACCAGCAGCCCCAATCAGCCCCAGCATTTT	CATSSPNQPQHF
.	TRBV9	TRBJ2-3	.	TGTGCCAGCAGGGACGACCAAACAGATACGCAGTATTTT	CASRDDQTDTQYF
.	TRBV20-1	TRBJ2-7	TRBD1	TGCAGTGCTAGATGGCAGGGGGCCTACGAGCAGTACTTC	CSARWQGAYEQYF
.	TRBV19	TRBJ2-1	.	TGTGCCAGTAGTCTCACGGGCCAGGAGCAGTTCTTC	CASSLTGQEQFF
.	TRBV2	TRBJ2-2	.	TGTGCCAGCAGTCGAACAGGAGGGGGCGGCACCGGGGAGCTGTTTTTT	CASSRTGGGGTGELFF
.	TRBV6-5	TRBJ1-5	.	TGTGCCAGCAGTTACTCGAGAGGGGAAGGGGATCAGCCCCAGCATTTT	CASSYSRGEGDQPQHF
once	TRBV7-9	TRBJ2-2	.	TGTGCCAGCAGGCCTTACAGGGAGGCCGGGGAGCTGTTTTTT	CASRPYREAGELFF
.	TRBV5-1	TRBJ2-3	TRBD2	TGCGCCAGCACTAAGGAGACGGGACTAGCAATCACAGATACGCAGTATTTT	CASTKETGLAITDTQYF
.	TRBV4-2	TRBJ2-2	TRBD2	TGTGCCAGCAGCCAGTCGTCTAGCGGGGGGGCCGAAAGTAACACCGGGGAGCTGTTTTTT	CASSQSSSGGAESNTGELFF
.	TRBV12-3/TRBV12-4	TRBJ2-7	.	TGTGCCAGCAGTTTGAGTCTTTTTACCTACGAGCAGTACTTC	CASSLSLFTYEQYF
.	TRBV7-9	TRBJ1-2	.	TGTGCCAGCAGCCCGGGCTTCAGCTATGGCTACACCTTC	CASSPGFSYGYTF
.	TRBV13	TRBJ2-7	.	TGTGCCAGCAGCTGCATTTTAGGAACACAAGGCCCGTACGAGCAGTACTTC	CASSCILGTQGPYEQYF
once	TRBV20-1	TRBJ2-7	TRBD2	TGCAGTGCTAGACCAACGCCGGGACTAGCGGCAACCTACGAGCAGTACTTC	CSARPTPGLAATYEQYF
.	TRBV10-3	TRBJ2-2	.	TGTGCCACCTCCCCCGATACGGACACCGGGGAGCTGTTTTTT	CATSPDTDTGELFF
.	TRBV5-6	TRBJ2-3	.	TGTGCCAGCAGCTTAGGGGGGAGTGTGGATACGCAGTATTTT	CASSLGGSVDTQYF
.	TRBV19	TRBJ2-1	.	TGTGCCAGTACCCCTCCGGGACATCTCTCCTACAATGAGCAGTTCTTC	CASTPPGHLSYNEQFF
.	TRBV12-3/TRBV12-4	TRBJ1-1	.	TGTGCCAGCAGTTTAGGGACAGCGAACACTGAAGCTTTCTTT	CASSLGTANTEAFF
.	TRBV9	TRBJ2-7	TRBD2	TGTGCCAGCAGCCCGGGAGGCAGACCCTACGAGCAGTACTTC	CASSPGGRPYEQYF
.	TRBV5-4	TRBJ2-7	.	TGTGCCAGCAGCTTACCCACTGGGACGGACCCCTACGAGCAGTACTTC	CASSLPTGTDPYEQYF
.	TRBV6-5	TRBJ1-5	.	TGTGCCAGCAGCCACGGGCCTCACGAGCCCCAGCATTTT	CASSHGPHEPQHF
.	TRBV5-1	TRBJ1-1	.	TGCGCCAGCAGCTTGGCCTCGGGGACAATCATGAACACTGAAGCTTTCTTT	CASSLASGTIMNTEAFF
.	TRBV20-1	TRBJ2-3	TRBD2	TGCAGTGCTAGAGAGTATGGACTAGCGGGAATAGATACGCAGTATTTT	CSAREYGLAGIDTQYF
.	TRBV6-1	TRBJ2-1	.	TGTGCCAGCAGTGTCCGGGGAAACAATGAGCAGTTCTTC	CASSVRGNNEQFF
once	TRBV11-2	TRBJ1-1	TRBD1	TGTGCCAGCAGCCAATTCCCGGGACAGGGGGCTGAAGCTTTCTTT	CASSQFPGQGAEAFF
once	TRBV6-5	TRBJ2-5	TRBD2	TGTGCCAGCAGTTACTTTGGTAGCGGGCAAGAGACCCAGTACTTC	CASSYFGSGQETQYF
.	TRBV12-3/TRBV12-4	TRBJ2-5	TRBD2	TGTGCCAGCAGTTTCGGGATAGCGGGAACAGAGACCCAGTACTTC	CASSFGIAGTETQYF
.	TRBV7-9	TRBJ1-6	.	TGTGCCAGCAGCTTAGCGGTCGGGGATTCACCCCTCCACTTT	CASSLAVGDSPLHF
.	TRBV29-1	TRBJ2-2	.	TGCAGCGGTACAGAACCCACCGGGGAGCTGTTTTTT	CSGTEPTGELFF
.	TRBV27	TRBJ2-7	.	TGTGCCAGCAGTTTTGGGCAGTACTACGAGCAGTACTTC	CASSFGQYYEQYF
.	TRBV27	TRBJ1-2	TRBD1	TGTGCCAGCAGTTTGACAGGGGGCCCCCCTGAGGGCTACACCTTC	CASSLTGGPPEGYTF
.	TRBV7-9	TRBJ1-2	.	TGTGCCAGCGGAGAATTACAGGGTCCGGGCTACACCTTC	CASGELQGPGYTF